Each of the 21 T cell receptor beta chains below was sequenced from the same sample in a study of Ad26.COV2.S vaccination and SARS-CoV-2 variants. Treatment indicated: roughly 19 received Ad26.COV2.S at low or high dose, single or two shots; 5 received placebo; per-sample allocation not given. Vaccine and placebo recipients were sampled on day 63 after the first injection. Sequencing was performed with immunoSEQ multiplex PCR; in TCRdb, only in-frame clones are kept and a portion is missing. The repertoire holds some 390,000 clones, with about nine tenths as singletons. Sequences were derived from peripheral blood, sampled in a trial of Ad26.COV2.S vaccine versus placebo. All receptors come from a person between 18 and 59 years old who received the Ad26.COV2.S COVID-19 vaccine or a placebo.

DNA for the CDR3: TGTGCCAGCAGCCGATCCCGGACTAGCGGAGACCCCGGGGAGCTGTTTTTT. As protein: CASSRSRTSGDPGELFF. The chain employs TRBV6-2 or TRBV6-3 and TRBJ2-2; 10 positions match TRBD2. The CDR3 runs 17 residues. The germline V gene encodes CDR1 MNHEY and CDR2 SVGEGT. Trimming cost V 6 bases and J 6 bases; bases outside gene matches: 13.

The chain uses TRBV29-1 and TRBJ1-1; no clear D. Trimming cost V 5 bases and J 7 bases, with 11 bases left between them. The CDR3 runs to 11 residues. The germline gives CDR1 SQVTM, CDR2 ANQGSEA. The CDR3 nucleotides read TGCAGCGTTTACGTGCTTGGTGAAGCTTTCTTT. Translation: CSVYVLGEAFF.

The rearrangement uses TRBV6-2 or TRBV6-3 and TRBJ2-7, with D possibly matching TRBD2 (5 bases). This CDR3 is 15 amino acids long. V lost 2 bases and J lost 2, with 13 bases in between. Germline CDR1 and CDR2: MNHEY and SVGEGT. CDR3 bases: TGTGCCAGCAGTTACCTCCTCGGGGTGGCCTACGAGCAGTACTTC. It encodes CASSYLLGVAYEQYF.

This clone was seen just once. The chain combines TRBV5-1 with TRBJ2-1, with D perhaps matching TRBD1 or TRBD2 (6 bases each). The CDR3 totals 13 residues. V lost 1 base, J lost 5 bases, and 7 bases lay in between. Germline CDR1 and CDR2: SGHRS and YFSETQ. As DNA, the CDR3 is TGCGCCAGCAGCTTGAGGGGGGACAATGAGCAGTTCTTC. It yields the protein CASSLRGDNEQFF.

The CDR3 loop reads CASSGWVRGIYEQYF. The CDR3 coding sequence is TGTGCCAGCAGCGGGTGGGTTAGGGGAATCTACGAGCAGTACTTC. This chain links TRBV7-2 with TRBJ2-7; perhaps TRBD1 as D (5 bases). Trimming took 5 bases from V and 3 from J, leaving 17 bases between them. Germline V gene lookup returns CDR1 SGHTA and CDR2 FQGNSA. CDR3 length: 15 residues.

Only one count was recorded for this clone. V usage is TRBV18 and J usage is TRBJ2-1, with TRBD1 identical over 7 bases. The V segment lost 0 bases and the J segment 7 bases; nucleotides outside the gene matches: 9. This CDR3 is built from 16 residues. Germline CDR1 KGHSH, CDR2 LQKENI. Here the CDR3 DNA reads TGTGCCAGCTCACCACCGTTGAGGACAGGTATTAATGAGCAGTTCTTC. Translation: CASSPPLRTGINEQFF.

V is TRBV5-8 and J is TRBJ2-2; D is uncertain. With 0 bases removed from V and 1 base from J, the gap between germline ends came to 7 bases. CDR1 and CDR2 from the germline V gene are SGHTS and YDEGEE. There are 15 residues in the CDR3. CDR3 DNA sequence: TGTGCCAGCAGCTTGGAGTCAGGGAACACCGGGGAGCTGTTTTTT. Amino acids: CASSLESGNTGELFF.

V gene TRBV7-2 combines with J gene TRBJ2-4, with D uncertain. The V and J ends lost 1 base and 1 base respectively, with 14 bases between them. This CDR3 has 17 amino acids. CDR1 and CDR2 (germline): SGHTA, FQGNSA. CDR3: CASSLERLTSAKNIQYF. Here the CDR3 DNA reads TGTGCCAGCAGCTTAGAAAGGCTAACCTCTGCCAAAAACATTCAGTACTTC.

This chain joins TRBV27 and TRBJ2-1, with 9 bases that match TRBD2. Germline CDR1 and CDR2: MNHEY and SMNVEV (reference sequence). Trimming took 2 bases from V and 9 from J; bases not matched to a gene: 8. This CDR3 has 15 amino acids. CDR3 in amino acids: CASSLAAGGQVEQFF. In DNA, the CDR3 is TGTGCCAGCAGTTTAGCCGCGGGGGGGCAGGTTGAGCAGTTCTTC.

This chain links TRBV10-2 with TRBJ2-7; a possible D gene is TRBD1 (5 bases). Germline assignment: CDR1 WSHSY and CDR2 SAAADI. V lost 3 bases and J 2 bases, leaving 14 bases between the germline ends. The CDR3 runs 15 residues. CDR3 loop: CASSEPYLQAYEQYF. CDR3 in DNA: TGCGCCAGCAGTGAACCTTACCTACAGGCCTACGAGCAGTACTTC.

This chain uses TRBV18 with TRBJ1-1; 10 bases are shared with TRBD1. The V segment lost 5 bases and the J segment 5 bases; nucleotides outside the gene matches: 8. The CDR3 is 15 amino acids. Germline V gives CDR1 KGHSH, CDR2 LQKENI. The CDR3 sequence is CASSVGTGVKTEAFF. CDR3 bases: TGTGCCAGCTCAGTCGGGACAGGGGTAAAGACTGAAGCTTTCTTT.

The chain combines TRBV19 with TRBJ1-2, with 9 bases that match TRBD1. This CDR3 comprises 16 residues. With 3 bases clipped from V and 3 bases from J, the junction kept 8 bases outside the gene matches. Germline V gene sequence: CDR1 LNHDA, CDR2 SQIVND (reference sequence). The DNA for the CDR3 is TGTGCCAGTAGTATTACAGGGGGCTCCCTCCACTATGGCTACACCTTC. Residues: CASSITGGSLHYGYTF.

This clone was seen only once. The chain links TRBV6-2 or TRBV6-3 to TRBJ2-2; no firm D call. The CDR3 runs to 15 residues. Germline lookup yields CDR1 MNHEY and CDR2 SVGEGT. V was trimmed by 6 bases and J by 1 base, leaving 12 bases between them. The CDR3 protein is CASSRALLNTGELFF. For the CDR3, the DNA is TGTGCCAGCAGCCGTGCCTTACTGAACACCGGGGAGCTGTTTTTT.

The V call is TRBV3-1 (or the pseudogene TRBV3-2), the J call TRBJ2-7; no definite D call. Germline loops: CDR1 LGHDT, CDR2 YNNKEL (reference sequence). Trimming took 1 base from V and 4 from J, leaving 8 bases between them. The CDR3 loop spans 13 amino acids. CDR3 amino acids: CASSQVEGYEQYF. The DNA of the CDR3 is TGTGCCAGCAGCCAAGTCGAAGGATACGAGCAGTACTTC.

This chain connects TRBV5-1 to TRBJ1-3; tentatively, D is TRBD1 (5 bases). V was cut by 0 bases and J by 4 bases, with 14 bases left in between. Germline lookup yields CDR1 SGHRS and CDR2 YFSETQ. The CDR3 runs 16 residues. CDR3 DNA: TGCGCCAGCAGCTTGGGAGACACCGGGGGAGGAAACACCATATATTTT. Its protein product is CASSLGDTGGGNTIYF. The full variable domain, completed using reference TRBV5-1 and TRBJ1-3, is KAGVTQTPRYLIKTRGQQVTLSCSPISGHRSVSWYQQTPGQGLQFLFEYFSETQRNKGNFPGRFSGRQFSNSRSEMNVSTLELGDSALYLCASSLGDTGGGNTIYFGEGSWLTVV.

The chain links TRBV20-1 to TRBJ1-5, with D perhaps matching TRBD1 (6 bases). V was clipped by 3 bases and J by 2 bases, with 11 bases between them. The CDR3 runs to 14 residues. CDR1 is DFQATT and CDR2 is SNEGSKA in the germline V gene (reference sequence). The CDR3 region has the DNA TGCAGTGCTAGTATACAGGGAGGCAATCAGCCCCAGCATTTT. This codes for CSASIQGGNQPQHF.

The CDR3 DNA follows: TGTGCCAGCAGCTTAGTGGCGGGACAGGGGCTACAAGAGACCCAGTACTTC. It codes for CASSLVAGQGLQETQYF. The chain joins TRBV11-2 to TRBJ2-5, with 10 bases matching TRBD1. CDR3 length equals 17 residues. V lost 1 base, J lost 2 bases, and 7 bases stayed unmatched. Germline CDR1 is SGHAT and CDR2 is FQNNGV.

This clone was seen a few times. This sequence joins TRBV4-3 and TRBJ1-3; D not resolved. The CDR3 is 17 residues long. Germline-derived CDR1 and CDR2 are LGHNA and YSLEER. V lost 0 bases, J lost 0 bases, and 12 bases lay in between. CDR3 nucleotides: TGCGCCAGCAGCCAAGATTTCCGTTTCCTCTCTGGAAACACCATATATTTT. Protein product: CASSQDFRFLSGNTIYF.

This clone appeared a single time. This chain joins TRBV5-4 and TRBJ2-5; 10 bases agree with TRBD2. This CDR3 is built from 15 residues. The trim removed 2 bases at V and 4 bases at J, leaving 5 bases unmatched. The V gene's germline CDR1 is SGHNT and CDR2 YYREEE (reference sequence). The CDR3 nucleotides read TGTGCCAGCAGCTTCAGCGGGGGGGCAAGAGAGACCCAGTACTTC. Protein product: CASSFSGGARETQYF.

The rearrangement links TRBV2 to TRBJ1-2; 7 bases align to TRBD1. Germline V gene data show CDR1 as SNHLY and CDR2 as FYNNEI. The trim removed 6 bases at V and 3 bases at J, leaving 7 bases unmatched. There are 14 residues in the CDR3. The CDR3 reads CASRAKTGDYGYTF. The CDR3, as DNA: TGTGCCAGCAGAGCGAAAACAGGGGACTATGGCTACACCTTC. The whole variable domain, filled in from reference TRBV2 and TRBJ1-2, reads EPEVTQTPSHQVTQMGQEVILRCVPISNHLYFYWYRQILGQKVEFLVSFYNNEISEKSEIFDDQFSVERPDGSNFTLKIRSTKLEDSAMYFCASRAKTGDYGYTFGSGTRLTVV.

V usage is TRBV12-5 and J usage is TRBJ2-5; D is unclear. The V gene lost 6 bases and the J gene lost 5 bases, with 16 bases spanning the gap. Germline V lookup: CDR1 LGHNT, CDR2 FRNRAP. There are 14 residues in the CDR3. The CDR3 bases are TGTGCTAGTGGACTGGACGCGAGTCGGGAGACCCAGTACTTC. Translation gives CASGLDASRETQYF. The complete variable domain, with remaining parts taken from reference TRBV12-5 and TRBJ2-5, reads DARVTQTPRHKVTEMGQEVTMRCQPILGHNTVFWYRQTMMQGLELLAYFRNRAPLDDSGMPKDRFSAEMPDATLATLKIQPSEPRDSAVYFCASGLDASRETQYFGPGTRLLVL.